This record concerns one T cell receptor (beta chain) sequence. Germline CDR1 and CDR2: MNHEY and SMNVEV (reference sequence). Trimming took 0 bases from V and 6 from J; bases not matched to a gene: 11. The CDR3 sequence is 18 residues long. These data originate in a study of blood T cell repertoires in COVID-19. The protocol was immunoSEQ multiplex PCR, while the TCRdb copy is restricted to in-frame clones and leaves out a portion. The data contain over 75,000 clones, 85% to 90% of them singletons. J is TRBJ1-2 and V is TRBV27, with 12 bases aligning to TRBD1. This clonotype was obtained from an elderly woman with active COVID-19. Sequencing input: peripheral blood. CDR3 loop: CASSLSKGQGAPFDGYTF. CDR3 DNA: TGTGCCAGCAGTTTATCGAAGGGACAGGGGGCCCCTTTTGATGGCTACACCTTC.